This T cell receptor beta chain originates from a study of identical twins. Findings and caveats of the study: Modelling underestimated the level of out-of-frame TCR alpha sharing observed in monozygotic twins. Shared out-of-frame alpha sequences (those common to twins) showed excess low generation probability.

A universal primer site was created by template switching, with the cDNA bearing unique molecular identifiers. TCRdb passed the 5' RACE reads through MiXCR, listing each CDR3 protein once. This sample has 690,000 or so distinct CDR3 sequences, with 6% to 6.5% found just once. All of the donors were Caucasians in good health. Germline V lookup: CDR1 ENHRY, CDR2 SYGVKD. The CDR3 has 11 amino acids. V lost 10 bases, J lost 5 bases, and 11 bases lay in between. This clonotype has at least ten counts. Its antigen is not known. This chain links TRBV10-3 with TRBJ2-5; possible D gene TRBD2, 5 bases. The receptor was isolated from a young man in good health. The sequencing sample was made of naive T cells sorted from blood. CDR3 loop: CATQREETQYF. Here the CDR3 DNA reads TGTGCCACCCAAAGGGAGGAGACCCAGTACTTC.